This T cell receptor beta chain is from a study of circulating and synovial CD4+ cells in juvenile arthritis. Note on this clone: The antigen is unknown.

The study, taken as a whole, reports: T cell genome counts differed by at least an order of magnitude between CPL and CD4 samples. Compared with bulk blood, circulating pathogenic-like lymphocytes shared substantially more CDR3 sequences with synovial T cells.

Donors were patients with active juvenile idiopathic arthritis. This CDR3 is 17 amino acids long. V lost 2 bases and J lost 0; bases outside the gene matches: 2. Germline CDR1 reads KGHSH; CDR2 reads LQKENI. Method: immunoSEQ multiplex PCR; TCRdb's copy keeps in-frame clones and lacks some. This sample has approximately 16,000 clones, with approximately 89% found just once. The TCR comes from a human donor with juvenile idiopathic arthritis. The rearrangement links TRBV18 to TRBJ2-1; the match to TRBD2 covers 12 bases. The sequenced sample consisted of CD4+ T cells from blood. This chain's CDR3 is CASSPKTSGSSYNEQFF. The CDR3 nucleotides are TGTGCCAGCTCACCAAAGACTAGCGGGAGCTCCTACAATGAGCAGTTCTTC.